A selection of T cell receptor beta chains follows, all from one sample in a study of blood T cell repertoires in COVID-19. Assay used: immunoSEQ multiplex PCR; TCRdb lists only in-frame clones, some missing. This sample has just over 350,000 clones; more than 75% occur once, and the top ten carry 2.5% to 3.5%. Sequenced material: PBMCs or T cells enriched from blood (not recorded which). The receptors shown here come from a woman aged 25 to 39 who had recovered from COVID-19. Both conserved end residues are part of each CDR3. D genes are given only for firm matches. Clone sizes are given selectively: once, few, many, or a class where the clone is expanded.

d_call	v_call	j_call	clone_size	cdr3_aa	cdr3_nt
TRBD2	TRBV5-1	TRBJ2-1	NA	CASSFGLAGQYNEQFF	TGCGCCAGCAGCTTCGGACTAGCTGGTCAATACAATGAGCAGTTCTTC
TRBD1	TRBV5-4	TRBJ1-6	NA	CASSRDRGFSPLHF	TGTGCCAGCAGCCGGGACAGGGGGTTTTCACCCCTCCACTTT
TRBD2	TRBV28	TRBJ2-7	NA	CASSLQLPISGRENEQYF	TGTGCCAGCAGTCTACAACTTCCCATTAGCGGGAGGGAGAACGAGCAGTACTTC
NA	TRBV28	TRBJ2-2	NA	CASSLSLANTGELFF	TGTGCCAGCAGTTTATCTCTAGCGAACACCGGGGAGCTGTTTTTT
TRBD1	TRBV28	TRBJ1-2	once	CASSSPGGSRGYTF	TGTGCCAGCAGTTCCCCAGGGGGCAGTAGGGGCTACACCTTC
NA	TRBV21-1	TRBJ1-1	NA	CASSKVHRSEAFF	TGTGCCAGCAGCAAAGTTCACCGGTCTGAAGCTTTCTTT
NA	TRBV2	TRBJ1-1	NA	CASSAAGNEAFF	TGTGCCAGCAGTGCCGCAGGTAATGAAGCTTTCTTT
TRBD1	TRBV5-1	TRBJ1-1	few	CASSLDPGQEAFF	TGCGCCAGCAGCTTGGATCCGGGACAGGAAGCTTTCTTT
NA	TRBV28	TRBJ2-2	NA	CASSPLALYPYTGELFF	TGTGCCAGCAGTCCGCTAGCGCTTTACCCTTACACCGGGGAGCTGTTTTTT
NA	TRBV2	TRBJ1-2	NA	CASSPTWQGYGYTF	TGTGCCAGCAGCCCCACCTGGCAGGGCTATGGCTACACCTTC
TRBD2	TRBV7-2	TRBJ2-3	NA	CASSSGGGFTDTQYF	TGTGCCAGCAGCTCCGGCGGGGGTTTCACAGATACGCAGTATTTT
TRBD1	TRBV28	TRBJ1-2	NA	CASSFDRVSYTF	TGTGCCAGCAGTTTTGACAGGGTGAGCTACACCTTC
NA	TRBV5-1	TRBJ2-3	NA	CASSPDGRKGNTQYF	TGCGCCAGCAGCCCTGACGGGAGAAAAGGAAATACGCAGTATTTT
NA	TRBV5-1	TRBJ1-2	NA	CASSLEGHSGYGYTF	TGCGCCAGCAGCTTGGAGGGGCATTCGGGCTATGGCTACACCTTC
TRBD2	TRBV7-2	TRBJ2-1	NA	CASSSLAGGPNEQFF	TGTGCCAGCAGCTCACTAGCGGGAGGGCCCAATGAGCAGTTCTTC
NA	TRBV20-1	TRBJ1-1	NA	CARGGNTEAFF	TGCGCGCGGGGAGGGAACACTGAAGCTTTCTTT
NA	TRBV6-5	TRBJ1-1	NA	CASSLTGSRAEAFF	TGTGCCAGCTCGTTAACAGGGAGTAGGGCTGAAGCTTTCTTT
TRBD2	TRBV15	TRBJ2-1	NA	CATSARGGLAGLSSYNEQFF	TGTGCCACCAGCGCCCGGGGGGGGCTAGCGGGACTAAGCTCCTACAATGAGCAGTTCTTC
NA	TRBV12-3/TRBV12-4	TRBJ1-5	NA	CASNAGMGRPQHF	TGTGCCAGCAACGCAGGGATGGGTCGGCCCCAGCATTTT
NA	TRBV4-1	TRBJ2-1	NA	CASSQRFLNDVSVNEQFF	TGCGCCAGCAGCCAACGGTTCCTAAACGATGTTAGTGTCAATGAGCAGTTCTTC
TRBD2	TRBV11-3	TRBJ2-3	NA	CASSLGLAAADTQYF	TGTGCCAGCAGCTTAGGACTAGCGGCCGCAGATACGCAGTATTTT
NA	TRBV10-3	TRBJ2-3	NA	CATSWEARTDTQYF	TGTGCCACCTCGTGGGAGGCCCGCACAGATACGCAGTATTTT
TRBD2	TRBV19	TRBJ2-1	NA	CASRTSGRRRNEQFF	TGTGCCAGTAGAACTAGCGGGAGGCGGCGCAATGAGCAGTTCTTC
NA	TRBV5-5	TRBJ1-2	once	CASSLFGTNAGYTF	TGTGCCAGCAGCTTGTTCGGGACAAATGCGGGCTACACCTTC
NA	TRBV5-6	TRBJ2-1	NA	CASSWERRGYNEQFF	TGTGCCAGCAGTTGGGAGCGCCGGGGCTACAATGAGCAGTTCTTC
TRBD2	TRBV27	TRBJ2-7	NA	CASSLSSGGSYEQYF	TGTGCCAGCAGTCTATCTAGCGGGGGTTCCTACGAGCAGTACTTC
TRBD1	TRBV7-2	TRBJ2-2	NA	CASSSWDRRFMGTGELFF	TGTGCCAGCAGCTCCTGGGACAGAAGATTTATGGGCACCGGGGAGCTGTTTTTT
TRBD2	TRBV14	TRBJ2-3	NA	CASSQLAGGLTDTQYF	TGTGCCAGCAGCCAACTAGCGGGAGGGCTAACAGATACGCAGTATTTT